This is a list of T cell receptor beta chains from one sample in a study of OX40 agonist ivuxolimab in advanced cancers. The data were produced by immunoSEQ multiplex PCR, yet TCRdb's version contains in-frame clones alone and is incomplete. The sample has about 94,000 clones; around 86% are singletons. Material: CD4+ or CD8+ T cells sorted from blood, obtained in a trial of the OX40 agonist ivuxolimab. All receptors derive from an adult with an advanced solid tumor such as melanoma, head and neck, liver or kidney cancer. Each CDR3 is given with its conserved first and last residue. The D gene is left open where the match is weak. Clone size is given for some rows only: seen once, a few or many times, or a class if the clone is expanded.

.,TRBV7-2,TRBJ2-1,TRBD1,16,CASRPQGVSSYNEQFF
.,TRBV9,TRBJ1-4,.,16,CASSEESFATNEKLFF
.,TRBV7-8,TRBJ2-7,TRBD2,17,CASSLGAGAGGFREQYF
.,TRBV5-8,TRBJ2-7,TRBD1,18,CASSLDRGIASTRGEQYF
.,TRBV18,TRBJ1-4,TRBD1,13,CASYRGTNEKLFF
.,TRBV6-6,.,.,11,CASSLNYEQYF
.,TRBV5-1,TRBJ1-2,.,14,CASSLNSPTHGYTF
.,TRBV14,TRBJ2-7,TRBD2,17,CASSRLTGSGGHYEQYF
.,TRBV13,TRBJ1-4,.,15,CASSLWAKSGEKLFF
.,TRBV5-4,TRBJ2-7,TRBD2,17,CASSLGRGGLTSYEQYF
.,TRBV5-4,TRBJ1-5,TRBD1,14,CASSRTGDNQPQHF
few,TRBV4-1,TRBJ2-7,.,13,CASSLRDNYEQYF
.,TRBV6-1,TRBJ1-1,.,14,CASSRGDMNTEAFF
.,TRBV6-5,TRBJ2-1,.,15,CASRLYLSSYNEQFF
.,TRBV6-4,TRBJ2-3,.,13,CASSDSNLNTQYF
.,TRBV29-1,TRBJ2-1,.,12,CSVGGARVEQFF
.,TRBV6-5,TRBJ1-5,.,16,CASSYSATHLGQPQHF
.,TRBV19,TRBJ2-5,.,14,CASSKRDTQETQYF
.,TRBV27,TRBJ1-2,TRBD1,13,CASRNLQGGGYTF
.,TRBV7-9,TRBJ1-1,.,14,CASSLAAANTEAFF
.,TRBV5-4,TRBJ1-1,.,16,CASRSGAQSRSTEAFF
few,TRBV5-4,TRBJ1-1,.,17,CASSPPRRGSSNTEAFF
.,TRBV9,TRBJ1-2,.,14,CASSGRGDNYGYTF
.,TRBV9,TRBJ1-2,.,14,CASIPLEGGYGYTF
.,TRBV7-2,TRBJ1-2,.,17,CASSLGGGVGRVLSYTF
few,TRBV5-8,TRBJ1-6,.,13,CASSWGGNSPLHF
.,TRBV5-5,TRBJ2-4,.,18,CASSHAVTLDTSKNIQYF
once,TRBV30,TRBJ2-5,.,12,CAWRETSQTQYF
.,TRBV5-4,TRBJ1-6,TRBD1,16,CASSPTGNSYNSPLHF
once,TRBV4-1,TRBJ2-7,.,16,CASSQLSGFSSYEQYF
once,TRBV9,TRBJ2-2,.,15,CASSAFSGGPGELFF
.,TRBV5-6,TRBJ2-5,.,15,CASSFRVPVGETQYF
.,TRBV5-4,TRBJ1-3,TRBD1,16,CASSLGQGRSGNTIYF
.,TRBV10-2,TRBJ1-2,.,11,CASSEGDGYTF
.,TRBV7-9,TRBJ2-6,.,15,CASSLRGDGANVLTF
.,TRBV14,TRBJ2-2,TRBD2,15,CASSRTSRFAGELFF
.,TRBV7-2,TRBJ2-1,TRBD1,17,CASSLYHPGRGSIEQFF
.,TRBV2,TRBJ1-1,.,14,CASSVRFGDTEAFF
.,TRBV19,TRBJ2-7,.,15,CASSRGIGDSYEQYF
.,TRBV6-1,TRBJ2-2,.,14,CASSEVPESGELFF
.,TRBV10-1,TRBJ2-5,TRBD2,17,CASSDRGLAGGRETQYF
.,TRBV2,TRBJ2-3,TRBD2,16,CASNLALAGGSHTQYF
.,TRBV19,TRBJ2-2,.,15,CASSLLGGVTGELFF
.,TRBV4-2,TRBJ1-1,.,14,CASSQGGVNTEAFF
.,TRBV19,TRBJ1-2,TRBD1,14,CASSIPGTGHGYTF
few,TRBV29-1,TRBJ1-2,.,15,CSVAQGTGTRYGYTF
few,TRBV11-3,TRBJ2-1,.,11,CASSLGYEQFF
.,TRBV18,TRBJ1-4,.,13,CASSFNRDEKLFF
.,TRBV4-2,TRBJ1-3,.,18,CASSQAGGPAGSGNTIYF
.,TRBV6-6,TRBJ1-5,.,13,CASSQQANQPQHF
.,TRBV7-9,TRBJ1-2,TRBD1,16,CASSTGQGLIYYGYTF
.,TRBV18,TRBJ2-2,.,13,CASSPQGDRELFF
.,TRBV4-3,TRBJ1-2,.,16,CASSPATVGLEYGYTF
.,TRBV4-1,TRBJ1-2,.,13,CASSQEGFKGYTF
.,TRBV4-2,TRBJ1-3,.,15,CASSQGGDSGNTIYF
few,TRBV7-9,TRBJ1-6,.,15,CASSLPDFPRSPLHF
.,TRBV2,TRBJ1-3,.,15,CASIFVGGDGNTIYF